A single sample is the source of the 16 T cell receptor beta chains below, sequenced in a study of HIV-infected patients and healthy controls. Follow-up blood was drawn about 14 weeks, roughly three months, after antiretroviral therapy began. Whole blood was used without fractionation, so all unsorted peripheral T cells were included. Reverse transcription used 450 to 550 ng RNA and constant-region primers for alpha and beta. Alpha and beta chain libraries were made separately by chain-specific third strand synthesis with multiplexing indices. TCRdb used MiXCR to reprocess the 5' RACE reads, holding one entry per CDR3 protein. The sample lists 2,100 or so distinct CDR3 sequences, more than 11% occurring once. The source material was blood, sampled during antiretroviral therapy. Receptors were obtained from an adult with HIV infection.

This clonotype is medium-sized (0.01 to 0.1%) within its sample. The J gene is TRBJ2-3, the V gene TRBV20-1; D is unresolved. The CDR3 contains 13 residues. Trimming removed 7 bases from V and 2 bases from J, with 13 bases in between. Looked up from germline, CDR1 is DFQATT and CDR2 is SNEGSKA (reference sequence). CDR3 in amino acids: CSVPGYNTDTQYF. In DNA form, the CDR3 reads TGCAGTGTCCCCGGATATAACACAGATACGCAGTATTTT.

This clonotype is labeled medium-sized. This chain connects TRBV30 to TRBJ1-6; D possibly corresponds to TRBD1 (5 bases). The ends were cut back, 4 bases at V and 8 bases at J, with 18 bases in the middle. The germline V gene has CDR1 GTSNPN and CDR2 SVGIG (reference sequence). The CDR3 has 15 residues. CDR3 residues: CAWTALVGGDSPLHF. In nucleotides, the CDR3 is TGTGCCTGGACAGCCTTAGTTGGGGGGGATTCACCCCTCCACTTT.

This clonotype is medium-sized (0.01 to 0.1%). This chain links TRBV7-6 with TRBJ2-5; 8 bases map to TRBD2. CDR1 is SGHVS and CDR2 is FNYEAQ in the germline V gene. Trimming took 2 bases from V and 1 from J; bases not matched to a gene: 6. This CDR3 spans 16 amino acids. For the CDR3, the DNA is TGTGCCAGCAGCTTATTGTCCGGGGGGGGCCAAGAGACCCAGTACTTC. Translated, it gives CASSLLSGGGQETQYF.

This clonotype ranks as medium-sized. The rearrangement joins TRBV2 to TRBJ2-4, with TRBD2 matching over 9 bases. Germline assignment: CDR1 SNHLY and CDR2 FYNNEI. The length of the CDR3 is 14 residues. The J segment lost 6 bases and the V segment lost 6 bases, leaving 6 bases of the junction unmatched. The CDR3 DNA reads as TGTGCCAGCAGGGCCCCGACTAGCGGAAACATTCAGTACTTC. This sequence encodes CASRAPTSGNIQYF.

This clonotype is termed medium-sized. The rearrangement uses TRBV4-3 and TRBJ2-7; D tentatively reads TRBD1 or TRBD2 (5 bases each). Germline CDR1 reads LGHNA; CDR2 reads YSLEER. V lost 1 base and J 0 bases, leaving 22 bases between the germline ends. The CDR3 loop spans 19 amino acids. The CDR3, as DNA: TGCGCCAGCAGCCAAGCCCTCCTCCCGGGACCCCAGAGCTCCTACGAGCAGTACTTC. Its translation: CASSQALLPGPQSSYEQYF.

This clonotype is medium-sized within its sample. CDR3 sequence: CASSHRDRGYNEQFF. The CDR3 DNA is TGTGCCAGCAGTCACCGGGACAGGGGATACAATGAGCAGTTCTTC. This chain joins TRBV3-1 and TRBJ2-1; 10 bases line up with TRBD1. V dropped 6 bases and J dropped 4; count of bases not matched to a gene: 6. Germline V gene lookup returns CDR1 LGHDT and CDR2 YNNKEL (reference sequence). The CDR3 loop spans 15 amino acids.

This rearrangement joins TRBV7-9 to TRBJ2-7, with unresolved D. The CDR3 runs to 11 residues. In germline, CDR1 is SEHNR, CDR2 FQNEAQ (reference sequence). The V end lost 4 bases, the J end lost 5 bases, and 6 bases lay between the germline ends. CDR3 protein: CASSSLNEQYF. The CDR3 region has the DNA TGTGCCAGCAGCTCGCTGAACGAGCAGTACTTC.

This clonotype is medium-sized. The CDR3 DNA reads as TGTGCCTGGAACGACCGCTCTGGTCAGCCCCAGCATTTT. Translating it yields CAWNDRSGQPQHF. The chain combines TRBV30 with TRBJ1-5; no reliable D call. The germline V and J ends were trimmed by 4 bases and 6 bases, with 13 bases remaining between them. CDR3 size: 13 residues. Germline values: CDR1 GTSNPN, CDR2 SVGIG (reference sequence).

Sample share makes this clonotype medium-sized. One junction end does not reproduce the germline sequence, and a read error may be involved. J is TRBJ2-2 and V is TRBV28; TRBD1 matches at 9 bases. Germline V lookup: CDR1 MDHEN, CDR2 SYDVKM. There are 16 residues in the CDR3. The CDR3 loop is CASSLWDRENTGELFF. CDR3 DNA sequence: TGTGCCAGCAGTCTATGGGACAGGGAGAACACCGGGGAGCTGTTTTTT.

This clonotype is judged medium-sized (0.01 to 0.1%). The CDR3 region has the DNA TGCAGTGCGGGACAGGGGGCGAACTATGGCTACACCTTC. Its protein is CSAGQGANYGYTF. The chain employs TRBV20-1 and TRBJ1-2; 12 nucleotides match TRBD1. Germline lookup yields CDR1 DFQATT and CDR2 SNEGSKA (reference sequence). V trimming: 6 bases; J trimming: 2 bases; junction bases outside the gene matches: 1. The CDR3 has 13 residues.

Judged by abundance, this clonotype is medium-sized (0.01 to 0.1%). The CDR3 nucleotides are TGTGCCAGTAGTATGCGGGGCCTGAACACTGAAGCTTTCTTT. This translates into CASSMRGLNTEAFF. J is TRBJ1-1 and V is TRBV19, with D possibly TRBD1 on 5 matching bases. Germline V CDR1 and CDR2: LNHDA, SQIVND (reference sequence). V lost 3 bases, J lost 0 bases, and 8 bases lay in between. The CDR3 runs 14 residues.

This clonotype was seen repeatedly, ten times or more. V is TRBV25-1 and J is TRBJ2-1; no clear D gene. The CDR3 sequence is 15 residues long. Trimming took off 5 bases at V and 0 bases at J, with 11 bases between the two ends. The germline gives CDR1 MGHDK, CDR2 SYGVNS. The CDR3 sequence is CASSISLSSYNEQFF. In nucleotides, the CDR3 is TGTGCCAGCAGTATTAGCCTGAGCTCCTACAATGAGCAGTTCTTC.

This clonotype is classed as medium-sized. The chain employs TRBV2 and TRBJ1-4; D is uncertain. The CDR3 length is 14 residues. CDR1 SNHLY and CDR2 FYNNEI come from the germline V gene. V shed 2 bases and J shed 7 bases, with 11 bases lying between them. CDR3 coding DNA: TGTGCCAGCAGTGAAAGAGGTTGGGGTGAAAAACTGTTTTTT. Protein sequence: CASSERGWGEKLFF.

The chain employs TRBV12-3 or TRBV12-4 and TRBJ2-7; TRBD1 matches 10 bases. Trimming cost V 6 bases and J 2 bases; bases outside gene matches: 7. The CDR3 has 15 amino acids. The CDR3 sequence is CASSPPGTGAYEQYF. The CDR3 DNA is TGTGCCAGCAGCCCTCCCGGGACAGGGGCCTACGAGCAGTACTTC.

By its share, this clonotype is medium-sized. V and J are TRBV29-1 and TRBJ2-3; the D gene is possibly TRBD2 (7 bases). The V end lost 7 bases, the J end lost 2 bases, and 10 bases lay between the germline ends. CDR1 SQVTM and CDR2 ANQGSEA come from the germline V gene. The CDR3 runs to 12 residues. The CDR3 DNA is TGCAGCGGGGGGGGCCCCACAGATACGCAGTATTTT. It specifies CSGGGPTDTQYF.

In its sample, this clonotype ranks as medium-sized. The V call is TRBV19, the J call TRBJ1-1; unclear D gene. V shed 4 bases and J shed 0 bases, with 12 bases lying between them. There are 15 residues in the CDR3. Looked up from germline, CDR1 is LNHDA and CDR2 is SQIVND (reference sequence). CDR3 residues: CASSTRPELNTEAFF. The CDR3 DNA is TGTGCCAGTAGTACCCGACCTGAACTGAACACTGAAGCTTTCTTT.